A selection of T cell receptor beta chains follows, all from one sample in a study of human T cells and chemical hapten exposure. TCRdb analysed the RACE reads with MiXCR anew, one entry per CDR3 protein. The sample includes fewer than 100,000 distinct CDR3 sequences, approximately 9.3% of them seen just once. Sequenced material: whole blood, taken in connection with sensitization to the hapten diphenylcyclopropenone (DPC). The receptors here all came from a woman aged 40 to 55 with alopecia areata. Some clones in this sample may be carry-over from other donors' samples. The CDR3 runs from the conserved cysteine through the conserved F or W. Fields, in order: D gene, J gene, V gene, clone size, CDR3 DNA, CDR3 protein. The D gene is left open where the match is weak. Some rows mark clone size as missing; the rest say once, few, many or name a class of expanded clone.

D gene: NA
J gene: TRBJ1-5
V gene: TRBV25-1
clone size: NA
CDR3 DNA: TGTGCCAGCGGGGCTACCGGCAATCAGCCCCAGCATTTT
CDR3 protein: CASGATGNQPQHF

D gene: NA
J gene: TRBJ2-7
V gene: TRBV28
clone size: many
CDR3 DNA: TGTGCCAGCAGCCGGGGCCGAGGGATCTCCTACGAGCAGTACTTC
CDR3 protein: CASSRGRGISYEQYF

D gene: NA
J gene: TRBJ1-3
V gene: TRBV2
clone size: many
CDR3 DNA: TGTGCCAGCAGGGACCCGGTCTCTGGAAACACCATATATTTT
CDR3 protein: CASRDPVSGNTIYF

D gene: TRBD2
J gene: TRBJ2-1
V gene: TRBV11-1
clone size: few
CDR3 DNA: TGTGCCAGCAGCCTGGGACTAGCGGGAGCCGGGCACAATGAGCAGTTCTTC
CDR3 protein: CASSLGLAGAGHNEQFF

D gene: TRBD1
J gene: TRBJ2-7
V gene: TRBV20-1
clone size: few
CDR3 DNA: TGCAGTGCTGGAGGACCGGACAGGGGGAACTACGAGCAGTACTTC
CDR3 protein: CSAGGPDRGNYEQYF

D gene: TRBD1
J gene: TRBJ1-5
V gene: TRBV6-2/TRBV6-3
clone size: NA
CDR3 DNA: TGTGCCAGCAGTCCGGGACAGCAGGCCAATCAGCCCCAGCATTTT
CDR3 protein: CASSPGQQANQPQHF

D gene: TRBD2
J gene: TRBJ2-3
V gene: TRBV20-1
clone size: few
CDR3 DNA: TGCAGTGCTACTAGACTAGCGGCTAGCACAGATACGCAGTATTTT
CDR3 protein: CSATRLAASTDTQYF

D gene: NA
J gene: TRBJ1-5
V gene: TRBV20-1
clone size: NA
CDR3 DNA: TGCAGTGCCCAGACCAGCAGCAATCAGCCCCAGCATTTT
CDR3 protein: CSAQTSSNQPQHF

D gene: NA
J gene: TRBJ1-2
V gene: TRBV4-1
clone size: many
CDR3 DNA: TGCGCCAGCAGCCAAAACAGGGATTACTATGGCTACACCTTC
CDR3 protein: CASSQNRDYYGYTF

D gene: NA
J gene: TRBJ2-6
V gene: TRBV28
clone size: many
CDR3 DNA: TGTGCCAGCAGTTCGCCAGTCTTTAGCTCTGGGGCCAACGTCCTGACTTTC
CDR3 protein: CASSSPVFSSGANVLTF